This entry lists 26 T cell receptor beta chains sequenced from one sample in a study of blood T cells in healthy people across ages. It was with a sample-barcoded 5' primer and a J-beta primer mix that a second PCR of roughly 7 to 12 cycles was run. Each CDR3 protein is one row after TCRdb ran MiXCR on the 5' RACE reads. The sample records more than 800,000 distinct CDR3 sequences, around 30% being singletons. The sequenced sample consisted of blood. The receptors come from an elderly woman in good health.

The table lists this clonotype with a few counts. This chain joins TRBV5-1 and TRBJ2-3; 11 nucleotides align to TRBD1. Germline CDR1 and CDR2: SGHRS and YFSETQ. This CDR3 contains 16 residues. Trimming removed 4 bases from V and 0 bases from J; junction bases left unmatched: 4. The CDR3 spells CASSTRTGGSTDTQYF. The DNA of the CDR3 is TGCGCCAGCAGCACACGGACAGGGGGCAGCACAGATACGCAGTATTTT.

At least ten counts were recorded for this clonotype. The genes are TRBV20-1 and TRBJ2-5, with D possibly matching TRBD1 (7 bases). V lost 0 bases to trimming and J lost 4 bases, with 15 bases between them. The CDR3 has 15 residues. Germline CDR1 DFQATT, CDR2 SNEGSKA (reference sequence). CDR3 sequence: CSARDRRGLRETQYF. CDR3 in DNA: TGCAGTGCTAGAGATCGGAGGGGGCTCCGAGAGACCCAGTACTTC.

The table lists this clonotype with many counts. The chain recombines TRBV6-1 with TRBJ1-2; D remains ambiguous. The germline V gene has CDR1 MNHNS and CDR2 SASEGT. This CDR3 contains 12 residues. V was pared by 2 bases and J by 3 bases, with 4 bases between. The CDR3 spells CASSEQYYGYTF. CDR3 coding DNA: TGTGCCAGCAGTGAACAGTACTATGGCTACACCTTC.

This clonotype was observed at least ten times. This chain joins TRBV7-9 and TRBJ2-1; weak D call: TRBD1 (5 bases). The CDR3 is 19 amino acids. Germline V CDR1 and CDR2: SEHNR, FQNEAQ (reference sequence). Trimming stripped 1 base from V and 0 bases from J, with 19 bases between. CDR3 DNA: TGTGCCAGCAGCTTAGTCAACGGCCAGGGCCATAGCTCCTACAATGAGCAGTTCTTC. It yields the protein CASSLVNGQGHSSYNEQFF. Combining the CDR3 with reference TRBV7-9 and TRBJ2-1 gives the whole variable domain DTGVSQNPRHKITKRGQNVTFRCDPISEHNRLYWYRQTLGQGPEFLTYFQNEAQLEKSRLLSDRFSAERPKGSFSTLEIQRTEQGDSAMYLCASSLVNGQGHSSYNEQFFGPGTRLTVL.

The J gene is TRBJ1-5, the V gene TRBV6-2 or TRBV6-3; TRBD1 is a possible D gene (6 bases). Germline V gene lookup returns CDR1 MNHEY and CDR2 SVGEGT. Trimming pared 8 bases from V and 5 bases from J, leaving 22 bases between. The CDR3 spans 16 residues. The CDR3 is CASLTPDPGAHQPQHF. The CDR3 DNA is TGTGCCAGCCTTACACCGGACCCGGGGGCCCATCAGCCCCAGCATTTT.

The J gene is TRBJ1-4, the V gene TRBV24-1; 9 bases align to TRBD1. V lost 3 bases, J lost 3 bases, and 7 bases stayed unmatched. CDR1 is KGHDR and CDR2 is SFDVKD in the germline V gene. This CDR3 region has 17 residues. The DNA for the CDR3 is TGTGCCACCAGTGATACCGGGACAGGGCGCTCTAATGAAAAACTGTTTTTT. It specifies CATSDTGTGRSNEKLFF.

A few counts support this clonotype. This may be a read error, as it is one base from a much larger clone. CDR3: CSFAAGWSGYTF. The CDR3 nucleotides are TGCAGCTTCGCCGCAGGGTGGAGTGGCTACACCTTC. The rearrangement uses TRBV20-1 and TRBJ1-2; D perhaps matches TRBD1 (5 bases). The germline gives CDR1 DFQATT, CDR2 SNEGSKA (reference sequence). The CDR3 has 12 residues.

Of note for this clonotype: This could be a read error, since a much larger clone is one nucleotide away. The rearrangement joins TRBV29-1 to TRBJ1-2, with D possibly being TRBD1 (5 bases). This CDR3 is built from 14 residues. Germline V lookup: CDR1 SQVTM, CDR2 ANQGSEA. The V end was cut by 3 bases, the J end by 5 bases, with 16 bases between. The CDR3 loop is CSVDLAGHGYGYTF. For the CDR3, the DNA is TGCAGCGTTGATTTGGCAGGGCACGGTTATGGCTACACCTTC.

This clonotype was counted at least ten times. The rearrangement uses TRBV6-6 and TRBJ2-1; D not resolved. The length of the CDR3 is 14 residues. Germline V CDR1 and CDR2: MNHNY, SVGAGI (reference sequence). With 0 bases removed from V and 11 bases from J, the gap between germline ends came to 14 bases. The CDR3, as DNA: TGTGCCAGCAGTTACTCGAGCGTTGAGATCAAGCAGTTCTTC. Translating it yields CASSYSSVEIKQFF.

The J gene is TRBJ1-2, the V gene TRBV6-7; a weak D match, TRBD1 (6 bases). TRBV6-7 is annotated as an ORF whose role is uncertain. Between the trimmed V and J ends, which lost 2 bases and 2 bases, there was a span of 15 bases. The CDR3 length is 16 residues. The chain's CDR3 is CASSYRGGTGNYGYTF. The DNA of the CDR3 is TGTGCCAGCAGTTACCGGGGGGGCACAGGGAACTATGGCTACACCTTC.

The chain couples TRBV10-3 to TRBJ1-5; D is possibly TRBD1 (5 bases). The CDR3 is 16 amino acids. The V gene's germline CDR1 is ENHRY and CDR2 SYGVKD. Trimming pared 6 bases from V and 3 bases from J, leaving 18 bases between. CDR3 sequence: CAISQRELGLNQPQHF. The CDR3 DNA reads TGTGCCATCAGCCAAAGGGAGTTGGGACTCAATCAGCCCCAGCATTTT.

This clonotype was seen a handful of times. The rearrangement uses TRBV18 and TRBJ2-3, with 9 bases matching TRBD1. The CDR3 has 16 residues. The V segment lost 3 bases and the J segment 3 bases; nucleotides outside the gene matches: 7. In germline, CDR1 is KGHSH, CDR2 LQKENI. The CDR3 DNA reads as TGTGCCAGCTCACCTTCCGGGACAGGGTCGACAGATACGCAGTATTTT. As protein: CASSPSGTGSTDTQYF.

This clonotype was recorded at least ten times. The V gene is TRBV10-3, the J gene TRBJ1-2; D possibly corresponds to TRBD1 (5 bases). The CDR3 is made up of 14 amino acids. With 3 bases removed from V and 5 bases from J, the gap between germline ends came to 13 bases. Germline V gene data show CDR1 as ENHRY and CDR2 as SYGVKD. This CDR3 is CAISDFGATYGYTF. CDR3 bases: TGTGCCATCAGTGATTTCGGGGCCACGTATGGCTACACCTTC.

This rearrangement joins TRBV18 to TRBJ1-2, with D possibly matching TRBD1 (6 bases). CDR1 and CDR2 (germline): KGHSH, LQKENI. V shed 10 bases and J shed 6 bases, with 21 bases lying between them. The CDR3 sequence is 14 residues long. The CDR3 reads CATNSLQGGHGYTF. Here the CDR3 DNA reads TGTGCCACTAACTCTCTACAGGGTGGTCATGGCTACACCTTC.

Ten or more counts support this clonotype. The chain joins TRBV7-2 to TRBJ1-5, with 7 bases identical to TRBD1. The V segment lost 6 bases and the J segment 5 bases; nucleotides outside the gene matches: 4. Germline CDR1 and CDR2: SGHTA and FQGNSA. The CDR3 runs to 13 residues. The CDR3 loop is CASSTGTDQPQHF. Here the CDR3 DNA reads TGTGCCAGCAGTACCGGGACAGATCAGCCCCAGCATTTT.

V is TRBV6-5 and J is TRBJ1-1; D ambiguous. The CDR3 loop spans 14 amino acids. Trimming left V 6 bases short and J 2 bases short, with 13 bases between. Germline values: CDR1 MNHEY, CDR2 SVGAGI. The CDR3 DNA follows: TGTGCCAGCAGCGAAAATCGGGATAACACTGAAGCTTTCTTT. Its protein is CASSENRDNTEAFF.

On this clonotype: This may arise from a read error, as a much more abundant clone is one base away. CDR3 DNA: TGTGCCATCAGTGAGGCCCCCACGCCCGGAAGGGGCTACACCTTC. It encodes CAISEAPTPGRGYTF. V is TRBV10-3 and J is TRBJ1-2; D remains ambiguous. Germline V gene data show CDR1 as ENHRY and CDR2 as SYGVKD. Trimming shortened V by 2 bases and J by 8 bases, and 18 bases separated the two germline ends. The CDR3 spans 15 residues.

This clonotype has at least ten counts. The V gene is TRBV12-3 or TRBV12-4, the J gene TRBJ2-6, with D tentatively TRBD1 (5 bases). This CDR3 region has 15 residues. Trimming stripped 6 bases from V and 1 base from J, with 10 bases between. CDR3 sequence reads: CASRFAGSGANVLTF. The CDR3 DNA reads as TGTGCCAGCAGGTTCGCAGGGTCTGGGGCCAACGTCCTGACTTTC.

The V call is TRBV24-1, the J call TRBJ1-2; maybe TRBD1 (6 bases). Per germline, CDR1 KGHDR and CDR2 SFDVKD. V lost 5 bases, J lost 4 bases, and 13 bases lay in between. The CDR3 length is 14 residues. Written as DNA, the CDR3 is TGTGCCACCAGTGCTGACGGGACAAGCTATGGCTACACCTTC. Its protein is CATSADGTSYGYTF.

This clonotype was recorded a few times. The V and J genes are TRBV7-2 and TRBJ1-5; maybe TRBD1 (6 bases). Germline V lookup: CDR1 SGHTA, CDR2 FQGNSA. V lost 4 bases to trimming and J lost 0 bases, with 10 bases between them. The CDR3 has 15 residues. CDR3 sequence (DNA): TGTGCCAGCAGCTCAAGGGGGGATAGCAATCAGCCCCAGCATTTT. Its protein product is CASSSRGDSNQPQHF. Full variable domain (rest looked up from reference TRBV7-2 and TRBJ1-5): GAGVSQSPSNKVTEKGKDVELRCDPISGHTALYWYRQSLGQGLEFLIYFQGNSAPDKSGLPSDRFSAERTGGSVSTLTIQRTQQEDSAVYLCASSSRGDSNQPQHFGDGTRLSIL.

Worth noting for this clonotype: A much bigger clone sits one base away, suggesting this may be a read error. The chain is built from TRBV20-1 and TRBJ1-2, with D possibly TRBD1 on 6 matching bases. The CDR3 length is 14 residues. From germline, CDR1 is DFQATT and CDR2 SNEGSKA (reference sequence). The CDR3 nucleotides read TGCGGTGCTAGTCGGGACACTAATAACTATGGCTACACCTTC. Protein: CGASRDTNNYGYTF.

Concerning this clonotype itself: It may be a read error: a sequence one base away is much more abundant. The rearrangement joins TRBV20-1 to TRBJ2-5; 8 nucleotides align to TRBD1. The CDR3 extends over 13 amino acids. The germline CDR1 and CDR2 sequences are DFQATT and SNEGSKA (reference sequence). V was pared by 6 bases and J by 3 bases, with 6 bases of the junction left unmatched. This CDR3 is CSAGRGQEETQYF. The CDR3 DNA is TGCAGTGCGGGCAGGGGGCAGGAAGAGACCCAGTACTTC.

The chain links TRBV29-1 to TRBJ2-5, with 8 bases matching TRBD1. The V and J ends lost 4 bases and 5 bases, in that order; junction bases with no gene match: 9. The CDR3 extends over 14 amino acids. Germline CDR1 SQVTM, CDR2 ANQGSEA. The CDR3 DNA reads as TGCAGCGTTGCTCGGACAGGGAACCGGGAGACCCAGTACTTC. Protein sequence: CSVARTGNRETQYF.

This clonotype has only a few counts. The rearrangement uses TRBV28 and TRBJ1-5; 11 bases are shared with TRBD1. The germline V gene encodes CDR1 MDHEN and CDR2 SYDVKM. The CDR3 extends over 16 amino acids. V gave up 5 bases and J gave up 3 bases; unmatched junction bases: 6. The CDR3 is CASSRGTGGLNQPQHF. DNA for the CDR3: TGTGCCAGCAGTAGAGGGACAGGGGGGCTCAATCAGCCCCAGCATTTT.

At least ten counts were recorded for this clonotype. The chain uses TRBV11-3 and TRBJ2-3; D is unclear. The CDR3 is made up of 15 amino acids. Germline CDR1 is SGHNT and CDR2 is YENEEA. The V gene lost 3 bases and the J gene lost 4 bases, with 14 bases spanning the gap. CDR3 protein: CASSLRLSGADTQYF. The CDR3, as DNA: TGTGCCAGCAGCTTGAGGCTTTCTGGCGCAGATACGCAGTATTTT. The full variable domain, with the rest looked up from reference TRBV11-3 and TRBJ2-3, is EAGVVQSPRYKIIEKKQPVAFWCNPISGHNTLYWYLQNLGQGPELLIRYENEEAVDDSQLPKDRFSAERLKGVDSTLKIQPAELGDSAVYLCASSLRLSGADTQYFGPGTRLTVL.

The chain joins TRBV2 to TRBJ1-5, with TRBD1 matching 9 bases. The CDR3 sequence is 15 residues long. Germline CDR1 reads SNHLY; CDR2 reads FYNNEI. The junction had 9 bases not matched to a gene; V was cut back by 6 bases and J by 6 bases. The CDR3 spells CASRKTGGLSQPQHF. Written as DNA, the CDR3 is TGTGCCAGCAGAAAGACAGGGGGTTTGAGTCAGCCCCAGCATTTT.